The 30 T cell receptor beta chains given below trace back to one sample, sequenced in a study of blood T cell repertoires in COVID-19. This table comes from immunoSEQ multiplex PCR, and its TCRdb copy is limited to in-frame clones, with some not included. Here the sample spans 35,000 to 45,000 clones, approximately 89% being singletons. The sequencing sample was made of peripheral blood. The source is a human donor in a cohort sampled during active COVID-19.

The rearrangement links TRBV2 to TRBJ2-3; TRBD1 is a possible D gene (7 bases). The CDR3 spans 18 residues. Germline CDR1 SNHLY, CDR2 FYNNEI. The V end was cut by 2 bases, the J end by 0 bases, with 18 bases between. The CDR3 region is CASSERTGLFSSTDTQYF. The CDR3 DNA follows: TGTGCCAGCAGTGAACGGACAGGACTATTTTCTAGCACAGATACGCAGTATTTT.

This chain uses TRBV6-2 or TRBV6-3 with TRBJ1-2; D might be TRBD1 (5 bases). Germline CDR1 MNHEY, CDR2 SVGEGT. The CDR3 has 12 amino acids. The V gene lost 5 bases and the J gene lost 4 bases, with 8 bases spanning the gap. The CDR3 protein is CASSKGFYGYTF. CDR3 sequence (DNA): TGTGCCAGCAGTAAGGGGTTCTATGGCTACACCTTC.

The count of this clone is one. This rearrangement joins TRBV9 to TRBJ1-3; a possible D gene is TRBD1 (5 bases). The V and J ends lost 0 bases and 1 base respectively, with 8 bases between them. The CDR3 loop spans 15 amino acids. Germline CDR1 is SGDLS and CDR2 is YYNGEE. The CDR3 is CASSVDPGSGNTIYF. CDR3 in DNA: TGTGCCAGCAGCGTAGATCCAGGGTCTGGAAACACCATATATTTT.

The rearrangement joins TRBV6-5 to TRBJ2-7; a weak D match, TRBD1 (6 bases). The ends were cut back, 4 bases at V and 6 bases at J, with 16 bases in the middle. The CDR3 totals 14 residues. Germline lookup yields CDR1 MNHEY and CDR2 SVGAGI. For the CDR3, the DNA is TGTGCCAGCAGTTCAGGGGCTCTAGTCCCCGAGCAGTACTTC. It specifies CASSSGALVPEQYF.

The V and J genes are TRBV7-2 and TRBJ1-3, with a weak D call TRBD1 (5 bases). Between the trimmed V and J ends, which lost 1 base and 0 bases, there was a span of 10 bases. Germline lookup yields CDR1 SGHTA and CDR2 FQGNSA. The CDR3 covers 16 residues. CDR3 nucleotides: TGTGCCAGCAGCTTAGAGGGGCAAATCTCTGGAAACACCATATATTTT. Protein sequence: CASSLEGQISGNTIYF.

The chain is built from TRBV5-1 and TRBJ2-7, with 8 bases aligning to TRBD1. J lost 2 bases, V lost 0 bases, and 4 bases had no gene match. This CDR3 comprises 15 residues. The germline gives CDR1 SGHRS, CDR2 YFSETQ. The CDR3: CASSLEGTGAYEQYF. As DNA, the CDR3 is TGCGCCAGCAGCTTGGAGGGGACAGGAGCCTACGAGCAGTACTTC. Full variable domain (missing parts from reference TRBV5-1 and TRBJ2-7): KAGVTQTPRYLIKTRGQQVTLSCSPISGHRSVSWYQQTPGQGLQFLFEYFSETQRNKGNFPGRFSGRQFSNSRSEMNVSTLELGDSALYLCASSLEGTGAYEQYFGPGTRLTVT.

The CDR3 here is CASSQQGRGQETQYF. The CDR3 DNA is TGTGCCAGCAGCCAACAGGGTAGAGGCCAAGAGACCCAGTACTTC. The rearrangement links TRBV7-9 to TRBJ2-5; possibly TRBD1 for D (6 bases). V lost 5 bases to trimming and J lost 1 base, with 14 bases between them. This CDR3 has 15 amino acids. Germline V gene data show CDR1 as SEHNR and CDR2 as FQNEAQ (reference sequence). The whole variable domain, filled in from reference TRBV7-9 and TRBJ2-5, reads DTGVSQNPRHKITKRGQNVTFRCDPISEHNRLYWYRQTLGQGPEFLTYFQNEAQLEKSRLLSDRFSAERPKGSFSTLEIQRTEQGDSAMYLCASSQQGRGQETQYFGPGTRLLVL.

This chain links TRBV11-2 with TRBJ2-7, with D possibly TRBD1 on 7 matching bases. In germline, CDR1 is SGHAT, CDR2 FQNNGV. The V end was cut by 4 bases, the J end by 7 bases, with 14 bases between. The CDR3 extends over 13 amino acids. The CDR3: CASSSLTGREQYF. CDR3 bases: TGTGCCAGCAGCTCCCTGACAGGGAGGGAGCAGTACTTC.

The V gene is TRBV6-5, the J gene TRBJ1-3; unclear D gene. The CDR3 consists of 14 residues. Trimming cost V 4 bases and J 3 bases, with 10 bases left between them. The germline V gene encodes CDR1 MNHEY and CDR2 SVGAGI. The CDR3 loop reads CASSSPDFGNTIYF. DNA of the CDR3: TGTGCCAGCAGTTCCCCAGACTTTGGAAACACCATATATTTT.

This chain connects TRBV6-2 or TRBV6-3 to TRBJ2-3; D might be TRBD2 (5 bases). The germline CDR1 and CDR2 sequences are MNHEY and SVGEGT. The CDR3 is 12 amino acids. The V end was cut by 2 bases, the J end by 7 bases, with 7 bases between. CDR3 nucleotides: TGTGCCAGCAGTTACAAGCGGTATACGCAGTATTTT. Protein product: CASSYKRYTQYF.

CDR3 protein: CASSSWAGPTYNEQFF. Here the CDR3 DNA reads TGTGCCAGCAGTTCTTGGGCGGGACCAACCTACAATGAGCAGTTCTTC. This rearrangement joins TRBV28 to TRBJ2-1, with D tentatively TRBD2 (6 bases). CDR1 and CDR2 from the germline V gene are MDHEN and SYDVKM. V shed 4 bases and J shed 2 bases, with 15 bases lying between them. The CDR3 runs to 16 residues. Supplemented by reference TRBV28 and TRBJ2-1, the full variable domain reads DVKVTQSSRYLVKRTGEKVFLECVQDMDHENMFWYRQDPGLGLRLIYFSYDVKMKEKGDIPEGYSVSREKKERFSLILESASTNQTSMYLCASSSWAGPTYNEQFFGPGTRLTVL.

The chain links TRBV14 to TRBJ2-1; 7 nucleotides line up with TRBD2. V lost 3 bases, J lost 4 bases, and 6 bases stayed unmatched. Per germline, CDR1 SGHDN and CDR2 FVKESK. This CDR3 has 15 residues. This CDR3 is CASSQLGGGYNEQFF. In DNA, the CDR3 is TGTGCCAGCAGCCAGTTGGGGGGGGGTTACAATGAGCAGTTCTTC.

This clone occurred once. The rearrangement uses TRBV5-6 and TRBJ1-2, with D perhaps matching TRBD1 (6 bases). The CDR3 is made up of 13 amino acids. Trimming cost V 4 bases and J 5 bases, with 12 bases left between them. Germline V gene data show CDR1 as SGHDT and CDR2 as YYEEEE. In DNA form, the CDR3 reads TGTGCCAGCAGCAGCAGGGGCCGGTATGGCTACACCTTC. It specifies CASSSRGRYGYTF.

The chain combines TRBV5-8 with TRBJ2-7; D not certain. This CDR3 has 12 residues. Trimming left V 1 base short and J 2 bases short, with 4 bases between. Per germline, CDR1 SGHTS and CDR2 YDEGEE. DNA for the CDR3: TGTGCCAGCAGCTTGAATACCTACGAGCAGTACTTC. Amino acid sequence: CASSLNTYEQYF.

The genes are TRBV19 and TRBJ2-3; 8 bases are shared with TRBD2. CDR1 is LNHDA, CDR2 SQIVND, per germline (reference sequence). There are 14 residues in the CDR3. J gave up 8 bases and V 5 bases, and 9 bases lay outside the gene matches. CDR3 coding DNA: TGTGCCAGTAGTGGCCGCCTGGCGGGAGGTACGCAGTATTTT. This sequence encodes CASSGRLAGGTQYF.

Only a few counts were recorded for this clone. The V call is TRBV7-9, the J call TRBJ2-3; maybe TRBD1 (5 bases). The CDR3 runs 16 residues. Trimming left V 5 bases short and J 2 bases short, with 17 bases between. Germline V lookup: CDR1 SEHNR, CDR2 FQNEAQ (reference sequence). CDR3 coding DNA: TGTGCCAGCAGCCCCCGGGCAGGGCTCCCCACAGATACGCAGTATTTT. It specifies CASSPRAGLPTDTQYF.

This chain uses TRBV4-1 with TRBJ2-1, with TRBD2 matching over 15 bases. The ends lost 1 base at V and 6 bases at J; junction bases unmatched: 4. This CDR3 has 17 residues. CDR1 and CDR2 (germline): MGHRA, YSYEKL. This chain's CDR3 is CASSQARTSGGANEQFF. The CDR3 DNA reads TGCGCCAGCAGCCAAGCCCGGACTAGCGGGGGGGCCAATGAGCAGTTCTTC.

This clone was seen only once. The chain employs TRBV18 and TRBJ2-7; 7 bases map to TRBD1. The CDR3 is 14 residues long. V trimming: 4 bases; J trimming: 6 bases; junction bases outside the gene matches: 9. Per the germline V gene, CDR1 is KGHSH and CDR2 is LQKENI. The CDR3 coding sequence is TGTGCCAGCTCACTAATCGACAGGGACGGCGAGCAGTACTTC. Protein sequence: CASSLIDRDGEQYF.

The chain joins TRBV5-4 to TRBJ1-2, with a tentative D call TRBD1 (5 bases). Trimming pared 1 base from V and 8 bases from J, leaving 12 bases between. This CDR3 has 13 residues. Germline V gene lookup returns CDR1 SGHNT and CDR2 YYREEE (reference sequence). CDR3 sequence: CASSLQGMMGYTF. The DNA for the CDR3 is TGTGCCAGCAGCTTGCAGGGTATGATGGGCTACACCTTC.

The rearrangement links TRBV27 to TRBJ1-5; D might be TRBD1 (6 bases). V was cut by 6 bases and J by 2 bases, with 14 bases left in between. This CDR3 is 15 amino acids long. The V gene's germline CDR1 is MNHEY and CDR2 SMNVEV (reference sequence). CDR3 nucleotides: TGTGCCAGCAGGGGAACAGGGATTCGCAATCAGCCCCAGCATTTT. The encoded protein is CASRGTGIRNQPQHF.

The chain recombines TRBV6-5 with TRBJ2-2; D uncertain. Trimming shortened V by 0 bases and J by 3 bases, and 5 bases separated the two germline ends. The length of the CDR3 is 14 residues. CDR1 is MNHEY and CDR2 is SVGAGI in the germline V gene. The DNA for the CDR3 is TGTGCCAGCAGTTACTCGAGGTACACCGGGGAGCTGTTTTTT. Translated, it gives CASSYSRYTGELFF.

The chain uses TRBV2 and TRBJ2-3, with unresolved D. Trimming cost V 7 bases and J 0 bases, with 14 bases left between them. The germline gives CDR1 SNHLY, CDR2 FYNNEI. CDR3 size: 15 residues. CDR3 protein: CASKVAAMSTDTQYF. The CDR3, as DNA: TGTGCCAGCAAAGTGGCAGCGATGAGCACAGATACGCAGTATTTT.

This chain links TRBV30 with TRBJ2-1; D is perhaps TRBD2 (7 bases). V lost 8 bases to trimming and J lost 4 bases, with 18 bases between them. This CDR3 contains 14 residues. Per germline, CDR1 GTSNPN and CDR2 SVGIG (reference sequence). The CDR3 DNA is TGTGCCACGGGGGGCCGGGATCGGTACAATGAGCAGTTCTTC. Encoded protein: CATGGRDRYNEQFF.

This clone was picked up a small number of times. This rearrangement joins TRBV2 to TRBJ2-7; TRBD1 might be the D (6 bases). This CDR3 is built from 14 residues. The V gene lost 2 bases and the J gene lost 0 bases, with 8 bases spanning the gap. Per germline, CDR1 SNHLY and CDR2 FYNNEI. The CDR3 sequence is CASSEQGSSYEQYF. CDR3 DNA sequence: TGTGCCAGCAGTGAACAGGGGAGCTCCTACGAGCAGTACTTC.

The V gene is TRBV19, the J gene TRBJ2-3; weak D call: TRBD2 (6 bases). CDR1 LNHDA and CDR2 SQIVND come from the germline V gene (reference sequence). V lost 6 bases, J lost 1 base, and 11 bases lay in between. This CDR3 contains 14 residues. This CDR3 is CASRGTARTDTQYF. CDR3 in DNA: TGTGCCAGTAGGGGGACTGCCCGCACAGATACGCAGTATTTT.

The V gene is TRBV21-1, the J gene TRBJ1-5. TRBV21-1 counts as a pseudogene. The CDR3 is 14 residues long. The CDR3 DNA sequence: TGTGCCAGCAGCAAAGTAGAGGTCAATCAGCCCCAGCATTTT. This sequence encodes CASSKVEVNQPQHF.

The rearrangement links TRBV14 to TRBJ2-5; 13 bases map to TRBD2. The CDR3 consists of 16 residues. V lost 2 bases, J lost 4 bases, and 4 bases stayed unmatched. Per germline, CDR1 SGHDN and CDR2 FVKESK. The CDR3, as DNA: TGTGCCAGCAGCCAAACCACTAGCGGGGGGGCAGAGACCCAGTACTTC. Amino acid sequence: CASSQTTSGGAETQYF.

The chain joins TRBV28 to TRBJ1-1; maybe TRBD1 (5 bases). Per the germline V gene, CDR1 is MDHEN and CDR2 is SYDVKM. The CDR3 extends over 14 amino acids. V gave up 7 bases and J gave up 4 bases, with 16 bases separating them. The CDR3 loop reads CASTPGGVATEAFF. The CDR3 nucleotides read TGTGCCAGCACCCCGGGAGGGGTGGCCACTGAAGCTTTCTTT.

The rearrangement joins TRBV6-2 or TRBV6-3 to TRBJ1-2; weak D call: TRBD1 (6 bases). CDR1 is MNHEY, CDR2 SVGEGT, per germline. V was shortened by 5 bases and J by 2 bases, with 9 bases between the two germline ends. The CDR3 loop spans 13 amino acids. The CDR3 DNA reads TGTGCCAGCAGTCGTCAGGGGAACTATGGCTACACCTTC. Encoded protein: CASSRQGNYGYTF.

CDR3 amino acids: CASSSAVPPGYTF. The DNA of the CDR3 is TGTGCCAGCAGTTCTGCGGTACCCCCTGGCTACACCTTC. The chain joins TRBV6-2 or TRBV6-3 to TRBJ1-2; D remains ambiguous. The CDR3 totals 13 residues. Germline-derived CDR1 and CDR2 are MNHEY and SVGEGT. Trimming pared 4 bases from V and 7 bases from J, leaving 13 bases between.